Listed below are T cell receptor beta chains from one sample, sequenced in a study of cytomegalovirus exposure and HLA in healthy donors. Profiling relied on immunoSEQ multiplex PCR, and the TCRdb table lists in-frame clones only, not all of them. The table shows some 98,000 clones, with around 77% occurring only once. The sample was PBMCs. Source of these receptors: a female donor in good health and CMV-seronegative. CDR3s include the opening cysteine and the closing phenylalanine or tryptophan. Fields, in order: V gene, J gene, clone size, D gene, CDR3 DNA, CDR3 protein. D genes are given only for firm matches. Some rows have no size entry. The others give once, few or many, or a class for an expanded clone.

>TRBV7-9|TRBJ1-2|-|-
TGTGCCAGCAGCCCCACGGGAGGAGGGAACTATGGCTACACCTTC
CASSPTGGGNYGYTF
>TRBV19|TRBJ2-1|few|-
TGTGCCAGTAGTATTAGTCCTTTTACAGGGGGGGGGAATGAGCAGTTCTTC
CASSISPFTGGGNEQFF
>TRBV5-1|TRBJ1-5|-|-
TGCGCCAGCAGCTTAGCGGCAAATCAGCCCCAGCATTTT
CASSLAANQPQHF
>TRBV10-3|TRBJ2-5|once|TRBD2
TGTGCCATCAGTGAAGGTTCGACTAGCGGTTCAGAGACCCAGTACTTC
CAISEGSTSGSETQYF
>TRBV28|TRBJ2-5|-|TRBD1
TGTGCCAGCAGTTACCCGGGACAGGGAGGAGAGACCCAGTACTTC
CASSYPGQGGETQYF
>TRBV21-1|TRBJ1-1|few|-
TGTGCCAGCAGCACCTCTTACAGAACCACTGAAGCTTTCTTT
CASSTSYRTTEAFF
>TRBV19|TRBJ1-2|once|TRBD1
TGTGCCAGTAGTATGGGACAGGGAGCGATGAACTATGGCTACACCTTC
CASSMGQGAMNYGYTF
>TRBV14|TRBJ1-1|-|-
TGTGCCAGCAGCCCAAAAGGATACGGGGTTAGGACTGAAGCTTTCTTT
CASSPKGYGVRTEAFF
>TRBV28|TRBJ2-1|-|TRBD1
TGTGCCAGCAGTTTACCCGGGACAGGGAAAGGAGATGAGCAGTTCTTC
CASSLPGTGKGDEQFF
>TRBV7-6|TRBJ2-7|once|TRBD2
TGTGCCAGCAGCCAGATAGCGGGACGGTACGAGCAGTACTTC
CASSQIAGRYEQYF
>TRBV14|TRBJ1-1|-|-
TGTGCCAGCAGCCAAGAAAAGGGAGGAGCTGAAGCTTTCTTT
CASSQEKGGAEAFF